These 3 T cell receptor beta chains came from one sample sequenced in a study of blood T cell repertoires in COVID-19. The repertoire was sequenced with immunoSEQ multiplex PCR; TCRdb's copy has only in-frame clones and lacks some. The sample carries 350,000 or so clones, approximately 87% recorded once. The sample taken for sequencing was peripheral blood. The receptors derive from a woman aged 25 to 45 with COVID-19, enrolled during active disease.

The chain links TRBV18 to TRBJ2-1; the match to TRBD1 covers 11 bases. Germline CDR1 and CDR2: KGHSH and LQKENI. Trimming at V came to 0 bases and at J to 8 bases, leaving 6 bases not matched to a gene. The CDR3 sequence is 16 residues long. In nucleotides, the CDR3 is TGTGCCAGCTCACCACCGGGGACAGGGGGGAACCATGAGCAGTTCTTC. It codes for CASSPPGTGGNHEQFF. The full variable domain, with the rest looked up from reference TRBV18 and TRBJ2-1, is NAGVMQNPRHLVRRRGQEARLRCSPMKGHSHVYWYRQLPEEGLKFMVYLQKENIIDESGMPKERFSAEFPKEGPSILRIQQVVRGDSAAYFCASSPPGTGGNHEQFFGPGTRLTVL.

This clone was seen at least ten times. The chain links TRBV15 to TRBJ2-7; 7 nucleotides agree with TRBD1. V lost 3 bases to trimming and J lost 3 bases; unmatched junction nucleotides: 5. The CDR3 contains 14 residues. The germline gives CDR1 LNHNV, CDR2 YYDKDF (reference sequence). The CDR3 region has the DNA TGTGCCACCAGCAGGAGGGGGCGGAACTACGAGCAGTACTTC. Translated: CATSRRGRNYEQYF.

The gene calls are TRBV19 and TRBJ1-3, with D hard to call. V lost 6 bases to trimming and J lost 4 bases, with 16 bases between them. Germline V gives CDR1 LNHDA, CDR2 SQIVND (reference sequence). The CDR3 loop spans 15 amino acids. The chain's CDR3 is CASRNWRAAGNTIYF. The CDR3 coding sequence is TGTGCCAGTAGAAATTGGAGGGCCGCGGGAAACACCATATATTTT.